This entry lists 27 T cell receptor beta chains sequenced from one sample in a study of response to subunit inactivated influenza vaccine. One entry per CDR3 protein results from TCRdb running MiXCR on the RT-PCR reads. The repertoire holds roughly 650,000 distinct CDR3 sequences, with around 14% as singletons. The sample here was PBMCs from blood, taken 11 to 12 days after vaccination. These receptors all come from a man between 45 and 60 years old who received an inactivated influenza vaccine.

This rearrangement joins TRBV2 to TRBJ1-1, with D possibly TRBD1 on 5 matching bases. The germline CDR1 and CDR2 sequences are SNHLY and FYNNEI. The CDR3 is 13 residues long. The CDR3 loop reads CTSVGGGDTEAFF. In DNA form, the CDR3 reads TGTACCTCGGTCGGGGGAGGGGACACTGAAGCTTTCTTT. The whole variable domain, filled in from reference TRBV2 and TRBJ1-1, reads EPEVTQTPSHQVTQMGQEVILRCVPISNHLYFYWYRQILGQKVEFLVSFYNNEISEKSEIFDDQFSVERPDGSNFTLKIRSTKLEDSAMYFCTSVGGGDTEAFFGQGTRLTVV.

This chain uses TRBV7-2 with TRBJ1-1; TRBD1 matches 8 bases. Germline V gene lookup returns CDR1 SGHTA and CDR2 FQGNSA. The trim removed 5 bases at V and 0 bases at J, leaving 5 bases unmatched. This CDR3 has 15 amino acids. The CDR3 region has the DNA TGTGCCAGCAGCACCAGGGGGCCCATGAACACTGAAGCTTTCTTT. Translating gives CASSTRGPMNTEAFF. The variable domain in full, with the rest retrieved from reference TRBV7-2 and TRBJ1-1, is GAGVSQSPSNKVTEKGKDVELRCDPISGHTALYWYRQSLGQGLEFLIYFQGNSAPDKSGLPSDRFSAERTGGSVSTLTIQRTQQEDSAVYLCASSTRGPMNTEAFFGQGTRLTVV.

In this sample, this clonotype turned up a few times. The chain recombines TRBV6-2 or TRBV6-3 with TRBJ2-2; 8 bases are shared with TRBD1. The trim removed 6 bases at V and 3 bases at J, leaving 12 bases unmatched. Germline assignment: CDR1 MNHEY and CDR2 SVGEGT. The CDR3 loop spans 17 amino acids. CDR3 loop: CASSPLGQGWDTGELFF. CDR3 DNA sequence: TGTGCCAGCAGCCCACTTGGACAGGGATGGGACACCGGGGAGCTGTTTTTT.

This clonotype has a handful of counts. The chain employs TRBV4-3 and TRBJ2-2; D is uncertain. The CDR3 extends over 13 amino acids. V lost 4 bases, J lost 7 bases, and 10 bases lay in between. Germline V gives CDR1 LGHNA, CDR2 YSLEER. The DNA for the CDR3 is TGCGCCAGCAGCCGGACGGTCAGCGGGGAGCTGTTTTTT. It yields the protein CASSRTVSGELFF.

The rearrangement links TRBV5-1 to TRBJ2-1, with D possibly matching TRBD1 (6 bases). CDR1 and CDR2 from the germline V gene are SGHRS and YFSETQ. The CDR3 has 14 amino acids. The V end was cut by 0 bases, the J end by 5 bases, with 9 bases between. The CDR3 sequence is CASSLARGNNEQFF. As DNA, the CDR3 is TGCGCCAGCAGCTTGGCCAGGGGAAACAATGAGCAGTTCTTC.

V usage is TRBV28 and J usage is TRBJ2-7, with a possible D match to TRBD2 (5 bases). Trimming shortened V by 2 bases and J by 0 bases, and 14 bases separated the two germline ends. The CDR3 loop spans 16 amino acids. Germline V gives CDR1 MDHEN, CDR2 SYDVKM. This CDR3 reads CASSLRLADFSYEQYF. DNA for the CDR3: TGTGCCAGCAGTTTAAGGCTAGCTGACTTCTCCTACGAGCAGTACTTC.

This clonotype was observed a handful of times. This sequence joins TRBV27 and TRBJ2-2; 11 bases align to TRBD2. There are 16 residues in the CDR3. Germline V CDR1 and CDR2: MNHEY, SMNVEV (reference sequence). The junction had 5 bases not matched to a gene; V was cut back by 3 bases and J by 5 bases. The CDR3 DNA reads TGTGCCAGCAGTTTTATAGCGGGGGGGCTGACCGGGGAGCTGTTTTTT. As protein: CASSFIAGGLTGELFF.

Many counts were recorded for this clonotype. The rearrangement links TRBV3-1 to TRBJ1-6; no clear D gene. The germline V gene has CDR1 LGHDT and CDR2 YNNKEL (reference sequence). The length of the CDR3 is 16 residues. Trimming stripped 0 bases from V and 7 bases from J, with 13 bases between. In DNA, the CDR3 is TGTGCCAGCAGCCAAGATATAGGGTCGGTGAATTCACCCCTCCACTTT. It codes for CASSQDIGSVNSPLHF.

The chain uses TRBV15 and TRBJ1-3; D gene uncertain. Trimming left V 0 bases short and J 0 bases short, with 9 bases between. This CDR3 is 16 amino acids long. Germline values: CDR1 LNHNV, CDR2 YYDKDF (reference sequence). The DNA of the CDR3 is TGTGCCACCAGCAGAGATTTGCCTTACTCTGGAAACACCATATATTTT. Its protein is CATSRDLPYSGNTIYF.

This clonotype came up a few times. This chain joins TRBV10-2 and TRBJ2-1, with 10 bases fitting TRBD2. With V trimmed by 8 bases and J by 4 bases, 8 bases remained unmatched. CDR3 size: 15 residues. Germline assignment: CDR1 WSHSY and CDR2 SAAADI. The CDR3 sequence is CASAPTSGVYNEQFF. The CDR3 region has the DNA TGCGCCAGCGCTCCTACTAGCGGGGTTTACAATGAGCAGTTCTTC.

In its sample, this clonotype was seen once. The V gene is TRBV5-1, the J gene TRBJ1-1, with D tentatively TRBD1 (5 bases). From germline, CDR1 is SGHRS and CDR2 YFSETQ. The germline V and J ends were trimmed by 3 bases and 0 bases, with 24 bases remaining between them. The CDR3 contains 19 residues. The CDR3 reads CASSYPSGQDRDLNTEAFF. CDR3 nucleotides: TGCGCCAGCAGCTATCCATCGGGGCAGGATAGAGATTTGAACACTGAAGCTTTCTTT.

The chain joins TRBV29-1 to TRBJ2-7; D may be TRBD1 (5 bases). Germline CDR1 SQVTM, CDR2 ANQGSEA. The V end lost 7 bases, the J end lost 3 bases, and 13 bases lay between the germline ends. This CDR3 is 12 amino acids long. The CDR3 sequence: CSASDMNYEQYF. The DNA of the CDR3 is TGCAGCGCCTCGGACATGAACTACGAGCAGTACTTC.

The V call is TRBV6-2 or TRBV6-3, the J call TRBJ2-1, with 9 bases lining up with TRBD1. This CDR3 spans 15 amino acids. Germline CDR1 and CDR2: MNHEY and SVGEGT. Trimming took 6 bases from V and 7 from J; bases not matched to a gene: 10. The CDR3 region has the DNA TGTGCCAGCAGACACGCTTCGGACAGGGGTAATGAGCAGTTCTTC. Amino acids: CASRHASDRGNEQFF.

J is TRBJ2-7 and V is TRBV18; D not resolved. The CDR3 spans 15 residues. Trimming pared 1 base from V and 0 bases from J, leaving 10 bases between. Germline CDR1 and CDR2: KGHSH and LQKENI. For the CDR3, the DNA is TGTGCCAGCTCACCACAACAGTCAAGCTCCTACGAGCAGTACTTC. Protein sequence: CASSPQQSSSYEQYF.

This rearrangement joins TRBV7-2 to TRBJ2-1; 10 bases are shared with TRBD2. The germline CDR1 and CDR2 sequences are SGHTA and FQGNSA. Germline trimming cut 5 bases from V and 3 bases from J; bases unmatched to any gene: 4. This CDR3 comprises 15 residues. The CDR3 protein is CASSTKRGGYNEQFF. The CDR3 nucleotides are TGTGCCAGCAGCACGAAGCGGGGGGGCTACAATGAGCAGTTCTTC.

The gene calls are TRBV7-2 and TRBJ1-4; D perhaps matches TRBD1 (5 bases). From germline, CDR1 is SGHTA and CDR2 FQGNSA. The CDR3 consists of 14 residues. Trimming stripped 1 base from V and 8 bases from J, with 11 bases between. The CDR3 loop is CASSLGGLGEKLFF. In DNA form, the CDR3 reads TGTGCCAGCAGCTTAGGGGGCCTTGGCGAAAAACTGTTTTTT.

The chain is built from TRBV5-1 and TRBJ2-5; TRBD2 is a possible D gene (5 bases). The germline gives CDR1 SGHRS, CDR2 YFSETQ. The CDR3 loop spans 13 amino acids. V was cut by 6 bases and J by 4 bases, with 13 bases left in between. The CDR3 DNA is TGCGCCAGCAACGAATTCGCGGGAGAGACCCAGTACTTC. This gives the protein CASNEFAGETQYF.

Only a few counts were recorded for this clonotype. The chain combines TRBV27 with TRBJ2-1; maybe TRBD1 (5 bases). The germline V gene has CDR1 MNHEY and CDR2 SMNVEV (reference sequence). This CDR3 spans 16 amino acids. Deletions cut 4 bases from V and 0 bases from J, with 13 bases between. CDR3 nucleotide sequence: TGTGCCAGCAGTTCCCCGACAGTTACCTCCTACAATGAGCAGTTCTTC. Translation: CASSSPTVTSYNEQFF.

The chain recombines TRBV7-8 with TRBJ2-3; D perhaps matches TRBD1 (6 bases). The CDR3 totals 17 residues. Trimming stripped 2 bases from V and 0 bases from J, with 15 bases between. Germline lookup yields CDR1 SGHVS and CDR2 FQNEAQ. The CDR3 DNA follows: TGTGCCAGCAGCTTACTCAGGACAGCTCTTAGCACAGATACGCAGTATTTT. This translates into CASSLLRTALSTDTQYF.

The chain employs TRBV7-9 and TRBJ2-1, with 8 positions matching TRBD2. Germline CDR1 reads SEHNR; CDR2 reads FQNEAQ (reference sequence). The ends lost 7 bases at V and 3 bases at J; junction bases unmatched: 8. The CDR3 is made up of 15 amino acids. CDR3 in DNA: TGTGCCAGCACAATAGCGGGGACTTTCTACAATGAGCAGTTCTTC. Encoded protein: CASTIAGTFYNEQFF.

The gene calls are TRBV6-2 or TRBV6-3 and TRBJ1-2; 9 positions match TRBD1. The CDR3 is made up of 13 amino acids. The germline gives CDR1 MNHEY, CDR2 SVGEGT. V lost 5 bases and J lost 8; bases outside the gene matches: 6. In DNA, the CDR3 is TGTGCCAGCAGTACCCGGGACAGGGACGGCTACACCTTC. Translating it yields CASSTRDRDGYTF.

The chain uses TRBV5-1 and TRBJ1-1; no clear D. This CDR3 comprises 14 residues. Trimming stripped 0 bases from V and 3 bases from J, with 9 bases between. Germline V gene lookup returns CDR1 SGHRS and CDR2 YFSETQ. The CDR3 spells CASSLEGTDTEAFF. The CDR3, as DNA: TGCGCCAGCAGCTTGGAGGGCACGGACACTGAAGCTTTCTTT.

This clonotype showed up many times. The V gene is TRBV25-1, the J gene TRBJ1-3; D not certain. CDR3 length equals 15 residues. CDR1 and CDR2 (germline): MGHDK, SYGVNS. The V end lost 8 bases, the J end lost 1 base, and 15 bases lay between the germline ends. CDR3 bases: TGTGCCAGCCAAACCCTCGAGGGTTCTGGAAACACCATATATTTT. Its translation: CASQTLEGSGNTIYF. Filled out from reference TRBV25-1 and TRBJ1-3, the complete variable domain reads EADIYQTPRYLVIGTGKKITLECSQTMGHDKMYWYQQDPGMELHLIHYSYGVNSTEKGDLSSESTVSRIRTEHFPLTLESARPSHTSQYLCASQTLEGSGNTIYFGEGSWLTVV.

The V call is TRBV4-3, the J call TRBJ2-7; perhaps TRBD2 as D (5 bases). Germline V CDR1 and CDR2: LGHNA, YSLEER. V was shortened by 5 bases and J by 3 bases, with 14 bases between the two germline ends. This CDR3 spans 14 amino acids. CDR3 in amino acids: CASSGGRADYEQYF. CDR3 nucleotides: TGCGCCAGCAGCGGCGGGCGGGCAGACTACGAGCAGTACTTC.

This chain joins TRBV7-8 and TRBJ2-3, with 13 positions matching TRBD2. Germline CDR1 SGHVS, CDR2 FQNEAQ. CDR3 length equals 17 residues. Trimming took 4 bases from V and 4 from J; bases not matched to a gene: 8. CDR3 residues: CASSYPTSGGLADTQYF. CDR3 nucleotides: TGTGCCAGCAGCTATCCGACTAGCGGGGGGTTGGCAGATACGCAGTATTTT. Filled out from reference TRBV7-8 and TRBJ2-3, the complete variable domain reads GAGVSQSPRYKVAKRGQDVALRCDPISGHVSLFWYQQALGQGPEFLTYFQNEAQLDKSGLPSDRFFAERPEGSVSTLKIQRTQQEDSAVYLCASSYPTSGGLADTQYFGPGTRLTVL.

The chain has TRBV2 and TRBJ2-1, with TRBD2 matching 12 bases. The CDR3 sequence is 15 residues long. Germline values: CDR1 SNHLY, CDR2 FYNNEI. Unmatched junction bases numbered 8, after V lost 5 bases and J lost 9 bases. Here the CDR3 reads CASSSTSGGQGEQFF. The CDR3 nucleotides read TGTGCCAGCAGTTCGACTAGCGGGGGACAGGGTGAGCAGTTCTTC.

Only a few counts were recorded for this clonotype. V gene TRBV2 combines with J gene TRBJ1-5; D is unresolved. CDR1 and CDR2 from the germline V gene are SNHLY and FYNNEI. This CDR3 is built from 12 residues. V lost 6 bases to trimming and J lost 7 bases, with 10 bases between them. The CDR3 protein is CASSVGFQPQHF. As DNA, the CDR3 is TGTGCCAGCAGCGTGGGTTTCCAGCCCCAGCATTTT.